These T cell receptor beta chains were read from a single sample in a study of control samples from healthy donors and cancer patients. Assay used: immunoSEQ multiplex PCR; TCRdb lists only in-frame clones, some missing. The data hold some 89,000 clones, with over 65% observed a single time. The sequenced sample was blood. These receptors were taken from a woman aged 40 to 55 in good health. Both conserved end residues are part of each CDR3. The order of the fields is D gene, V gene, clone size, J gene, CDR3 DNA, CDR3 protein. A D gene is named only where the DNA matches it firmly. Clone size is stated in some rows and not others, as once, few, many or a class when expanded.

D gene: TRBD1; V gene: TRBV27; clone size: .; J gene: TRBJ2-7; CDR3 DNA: TGTGCCAGCAGTTTAAGGTATTTTCCCCCACAGGGGGATTACGAGCAGTACTTC; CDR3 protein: CASSLRYFPPQGDYEQYF
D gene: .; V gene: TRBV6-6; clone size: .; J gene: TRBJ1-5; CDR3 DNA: TGTGCCAGCAGTCTCGGACAGACCAATCAGCCCCAGCATTTT; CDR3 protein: CASSLGQTNQPQHF
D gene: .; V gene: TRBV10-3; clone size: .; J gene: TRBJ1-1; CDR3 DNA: TGTGCCATCAGTGAGTCGGGAGGGACTGAAGCTTTCTTT; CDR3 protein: CAISESGGTEAFF
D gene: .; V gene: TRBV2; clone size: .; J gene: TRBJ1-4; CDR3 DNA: TGTGCCAGCAGCCTCCCAAACCCAGGGCGTAATGAAAAACTGTTTTTT; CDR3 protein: CASSLPNPGRNEKLFF
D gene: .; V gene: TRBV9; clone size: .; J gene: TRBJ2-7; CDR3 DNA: TGTGCCAGCAGCACCGAGGGGGGCTACGAGCAGTACTTC; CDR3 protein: CASSTEGGYEQYF
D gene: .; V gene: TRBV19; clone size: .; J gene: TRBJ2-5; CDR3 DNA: TGTGCCAGTAGTTTGAGGACCCAGGGGAGGGAAGAGACCCAGTACTTC; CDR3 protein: CASSLRTQGREETQYF
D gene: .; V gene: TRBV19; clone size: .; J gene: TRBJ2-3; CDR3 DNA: TGTGCCAGTAATGGCTTCGGAGGGGGAAGAGATACGCAGTATTTT; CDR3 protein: CASNGFGGGRDTQYF
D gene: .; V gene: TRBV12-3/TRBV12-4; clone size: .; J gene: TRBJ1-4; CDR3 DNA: TGTGCCAGCAGTTTAGGGGCTGAAAAACTGTTTTTT; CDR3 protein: CASSLGAEKLFF
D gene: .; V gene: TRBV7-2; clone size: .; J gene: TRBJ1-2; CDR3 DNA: TGTGCCAGCAGCTTAAGCGCCGGCGGAAACTATGGCTACACCTTC; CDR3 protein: CASSLSAGGNYGYTF
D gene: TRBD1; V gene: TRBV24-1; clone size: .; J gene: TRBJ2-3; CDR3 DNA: TGTGCCACCAGTGATCCGGACAGGGAGACAGATACGCAGTATTTT; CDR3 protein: CATSDPDRETDTQYF
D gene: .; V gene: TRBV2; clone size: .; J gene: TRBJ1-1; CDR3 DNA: TGTGCCAGCACCTTGAGGGGAACTGAAGCTTTCTTT; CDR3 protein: CASTLRGTEAFF
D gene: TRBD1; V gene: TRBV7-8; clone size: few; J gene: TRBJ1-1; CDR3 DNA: TGTGCCAGCAGCTTAGGCCCGGGACAGGGGAACACTGAAGCTTTCTTT; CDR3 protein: CASSLGPGQGNTEAFF
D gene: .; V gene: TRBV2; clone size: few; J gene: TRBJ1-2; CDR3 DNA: TGTGCCAGCAGACAAGGGGAGTGGGGCTACACCTTC; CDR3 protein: CASRQGEWGYTF
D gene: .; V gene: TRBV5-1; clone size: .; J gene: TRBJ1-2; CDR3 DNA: TGCGCCAGCAGCTTGGCCGGGCCTATATACACCTTC; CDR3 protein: CASSLAGPIYTF
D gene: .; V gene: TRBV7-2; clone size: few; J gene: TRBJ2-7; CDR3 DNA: TGTGCCAGCAGCGTGGACGTGTCTAGCAACTACGAGCAGTACTTC; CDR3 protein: CASSVDVSSNYEQYF
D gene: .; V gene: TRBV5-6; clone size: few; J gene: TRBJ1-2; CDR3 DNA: TGTGCCAGCAGCTTGTACGGCAGGCAGGGGGGCTACACCTTC; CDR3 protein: CASSLYGRQGGYTF
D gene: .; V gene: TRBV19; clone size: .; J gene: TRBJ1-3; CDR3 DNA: TGTGCCAGTAGGCCGTGGAGCTCTGGAAACACCATATATTTT; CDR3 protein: CASRPWSSGNTIYF
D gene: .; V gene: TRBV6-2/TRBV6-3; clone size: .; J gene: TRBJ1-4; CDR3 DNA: TGTGCCAGCAGTCCACCTTATGAAAAACTGTTTTTT; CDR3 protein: CASSPPYEKLFF